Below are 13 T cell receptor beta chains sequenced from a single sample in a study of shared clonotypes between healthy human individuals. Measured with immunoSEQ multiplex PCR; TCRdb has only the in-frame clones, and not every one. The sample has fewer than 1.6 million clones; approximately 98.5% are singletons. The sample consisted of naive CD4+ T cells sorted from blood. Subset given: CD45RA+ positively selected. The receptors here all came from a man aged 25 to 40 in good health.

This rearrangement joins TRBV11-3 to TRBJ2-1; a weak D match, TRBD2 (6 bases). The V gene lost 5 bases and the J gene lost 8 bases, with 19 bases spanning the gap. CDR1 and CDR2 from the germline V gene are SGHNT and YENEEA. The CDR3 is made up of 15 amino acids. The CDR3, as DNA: TGTGCCAGCAGCGGCCGGGGACTGAAAAACGATGAGCAGTTCTTC. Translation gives CASSGRGLKNDEQFF.

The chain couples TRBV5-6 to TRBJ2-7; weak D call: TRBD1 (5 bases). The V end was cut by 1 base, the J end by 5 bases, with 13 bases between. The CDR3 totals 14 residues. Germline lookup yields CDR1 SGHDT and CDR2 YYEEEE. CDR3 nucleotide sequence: TGTGCCAGCAGCTTGAGAACGCCAGGGCACGAGCAGTACTTC. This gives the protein CASSLRTPGHEQYF.

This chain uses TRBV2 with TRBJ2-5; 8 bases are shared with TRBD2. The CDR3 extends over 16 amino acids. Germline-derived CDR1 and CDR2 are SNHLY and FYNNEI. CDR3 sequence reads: CGTAESSSGNQETQYF. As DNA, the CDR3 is TGTGGGACGGCAGAGTCTAGTAGCGGGAACCAAGAGACCCAGTACTTC.

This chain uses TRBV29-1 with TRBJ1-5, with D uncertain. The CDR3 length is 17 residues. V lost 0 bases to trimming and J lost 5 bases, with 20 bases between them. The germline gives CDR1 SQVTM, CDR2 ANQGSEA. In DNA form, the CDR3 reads TGCAGCGTTGAAGATCTTCCCCTACGGCCGGTGGATCAGCCCCAGCATTTT. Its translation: CSVEDLPLRPVDQPQHF.

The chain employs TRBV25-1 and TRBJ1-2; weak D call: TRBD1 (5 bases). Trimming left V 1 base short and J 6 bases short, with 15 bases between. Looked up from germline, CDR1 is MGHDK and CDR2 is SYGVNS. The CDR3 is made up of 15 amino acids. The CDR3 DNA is TGTGCCAGCAGTGAATTGGAGAAAGGGGTGGATGGCTACACCTTC. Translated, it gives CASSELEKGVDGYTF.

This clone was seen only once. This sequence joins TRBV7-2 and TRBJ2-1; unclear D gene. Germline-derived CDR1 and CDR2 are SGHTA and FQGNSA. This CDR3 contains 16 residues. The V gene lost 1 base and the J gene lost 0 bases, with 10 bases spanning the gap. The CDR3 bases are TGTGCCAGCAGCTTAGTGGGTCGACCCTCCTACAATGAGCAGTTCTTC. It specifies CASSLVGRPSYNEQFF.

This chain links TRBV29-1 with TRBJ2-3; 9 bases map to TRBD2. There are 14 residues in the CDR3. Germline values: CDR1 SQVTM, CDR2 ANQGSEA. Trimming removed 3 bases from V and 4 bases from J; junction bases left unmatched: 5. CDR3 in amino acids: CSVDGGRGSDTQYF. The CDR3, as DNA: TGCAGCGTTGACGGCGGGAGGGGGTCAGATACGCAGTATTTT.

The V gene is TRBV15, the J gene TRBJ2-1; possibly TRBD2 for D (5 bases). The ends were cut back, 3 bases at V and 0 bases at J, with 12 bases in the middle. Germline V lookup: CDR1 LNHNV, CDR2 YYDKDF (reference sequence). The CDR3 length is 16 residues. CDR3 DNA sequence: TGTGCCACCAGCAGGCACCGGGGAGACTCCTACAATGAGCAGTTCTTC. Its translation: CATSRHRGDSYNEQFF.

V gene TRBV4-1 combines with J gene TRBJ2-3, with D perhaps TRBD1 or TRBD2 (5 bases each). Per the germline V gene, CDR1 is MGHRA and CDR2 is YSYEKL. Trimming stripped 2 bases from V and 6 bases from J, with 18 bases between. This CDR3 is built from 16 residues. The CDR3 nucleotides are TGCGCCAGCAGCCAAAGGGACGGAGGTGGGGCGGATACGCAGTATTTT. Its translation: CASSQRDGGGADTQYF.

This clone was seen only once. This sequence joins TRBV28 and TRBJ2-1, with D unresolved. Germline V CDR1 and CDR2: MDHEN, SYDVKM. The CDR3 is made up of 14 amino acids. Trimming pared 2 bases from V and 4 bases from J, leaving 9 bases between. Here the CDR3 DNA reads TGTGCCAGCAGTTTAGTTTTTAGTTACAATGAGCAGTTCTTC. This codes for CASSLVFSYNEQFF.

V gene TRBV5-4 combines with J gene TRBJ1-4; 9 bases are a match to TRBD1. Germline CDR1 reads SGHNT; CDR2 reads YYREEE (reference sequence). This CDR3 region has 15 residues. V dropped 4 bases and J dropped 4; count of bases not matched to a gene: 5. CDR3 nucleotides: TGTGCCAGCAGCGTCCGGGACAGGGATAATGAAAAACTGTTTTTT. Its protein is CASSVRDRDNEKLFF.

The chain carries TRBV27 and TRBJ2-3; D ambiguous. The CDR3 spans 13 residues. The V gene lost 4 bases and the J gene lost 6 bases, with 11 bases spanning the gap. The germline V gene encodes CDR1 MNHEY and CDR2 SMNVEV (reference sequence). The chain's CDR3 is CASSSQSQDTQYF. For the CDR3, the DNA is TGTGCCAGCAGTTCGCAAAGTCAGGATACGCAGTATTTT.

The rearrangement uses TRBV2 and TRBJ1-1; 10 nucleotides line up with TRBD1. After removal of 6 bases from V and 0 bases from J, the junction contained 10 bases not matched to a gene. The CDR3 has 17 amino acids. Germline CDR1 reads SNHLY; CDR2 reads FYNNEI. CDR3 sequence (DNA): TGTGCCAGCAGCCGGGATGGACAGGGGGTATTGAACACTGAAGCTTTCTTT. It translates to CASSRDGQGVLNTEAFF.